The T cell receptor (beta chain) described here comes from a study of T cell repertoires in cytomegalovirus infection. Ten or more counts support this clonotype. Its antigen remains unidentified. TCRdb re-called the reads through MiXCR, storing one row per CDR3 protein. Altogether some 440,000 distinct CDR3 sequences are present, 25% to 40% being singletons, with the ten largest covering roughly 15%. Study-wide points: Summed public TCR beta family frequency identified CMV carriers bearing the relevant HLA.

Trimming left V 1 base short and J 9 bases short, with 13 bases between. The CDR3 has 14 amino acids. Germline-derived CDR1 and CDR2 are SGHTA and FQGNSA. The chain couples TRBV7-2 to TRBJ1-5, with D maybe TRBD1 (6 bases). This clonotype was obtained from a human donor in good health (CMV status not recorded). Some clones in this sample may be carry-over from other donors' samples. Sequencing input: PBMCs. The CDR3 nucleotides read TGTGCCAGCAGCTTAGGTGGGGGGCGCATGCCCCAGCATTTT. This sequence encodes CASSLGGGRMPQHF.